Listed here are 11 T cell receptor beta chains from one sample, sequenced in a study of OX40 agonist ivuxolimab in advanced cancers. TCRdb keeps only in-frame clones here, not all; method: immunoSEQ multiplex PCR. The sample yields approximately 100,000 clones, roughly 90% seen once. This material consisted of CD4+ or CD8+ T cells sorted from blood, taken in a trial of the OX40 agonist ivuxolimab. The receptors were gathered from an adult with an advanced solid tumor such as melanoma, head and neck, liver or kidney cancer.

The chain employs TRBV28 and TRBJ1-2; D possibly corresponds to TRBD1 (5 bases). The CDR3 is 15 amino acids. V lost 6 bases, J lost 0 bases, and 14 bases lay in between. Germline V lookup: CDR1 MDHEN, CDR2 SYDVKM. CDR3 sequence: CASRDVGGANYGYTF. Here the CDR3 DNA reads TGTGCCAGCAGGGACGTTGGGGGAGCTAACTATGGCTACACCTTC.

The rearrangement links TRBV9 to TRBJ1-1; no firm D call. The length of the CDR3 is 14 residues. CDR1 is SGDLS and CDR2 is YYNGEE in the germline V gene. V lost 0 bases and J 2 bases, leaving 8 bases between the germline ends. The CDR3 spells CASSVVSVNTEAFF. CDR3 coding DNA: TGTGCCAGCAGCGTAGTATCGGTTAACACTGAAGCTTTCTTT.

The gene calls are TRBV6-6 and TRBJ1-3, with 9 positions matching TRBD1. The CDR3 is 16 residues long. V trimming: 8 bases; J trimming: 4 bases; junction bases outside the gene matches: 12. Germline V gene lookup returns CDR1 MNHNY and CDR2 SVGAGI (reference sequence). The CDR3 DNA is TGTGCCAGCTTCGGTACAGGGGGCTTGGGAGGAAACACCATATATTTT. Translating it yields CASFGTGGLGGNTIYF.

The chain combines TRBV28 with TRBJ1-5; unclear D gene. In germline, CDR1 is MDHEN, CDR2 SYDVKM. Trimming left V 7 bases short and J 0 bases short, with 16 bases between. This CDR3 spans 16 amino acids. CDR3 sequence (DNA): TGTGCCAGCACCCTATCCGGGTCCCCTAGCAATCAGCCCCAGCATTTT. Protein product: CASTLSGSPSNQPQHF.

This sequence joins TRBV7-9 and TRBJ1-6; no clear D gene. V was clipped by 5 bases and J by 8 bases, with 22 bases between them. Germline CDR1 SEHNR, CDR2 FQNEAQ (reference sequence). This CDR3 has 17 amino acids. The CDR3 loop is CASSPLRAAGDDSPLHF. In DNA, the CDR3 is TGTGCCAGCAGCCCTCTTAGGGCAGCTGGGGATGATTCACCCCTCCACTTT.

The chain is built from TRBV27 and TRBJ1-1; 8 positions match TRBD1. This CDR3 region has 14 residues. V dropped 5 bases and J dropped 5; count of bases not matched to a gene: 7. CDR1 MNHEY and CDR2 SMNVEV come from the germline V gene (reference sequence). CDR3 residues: CASSPRTGRTEAFF. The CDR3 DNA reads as TGTGCCAGCAGTCCCCGGACAGGGAGGACTGAAGCTTTCTTT.

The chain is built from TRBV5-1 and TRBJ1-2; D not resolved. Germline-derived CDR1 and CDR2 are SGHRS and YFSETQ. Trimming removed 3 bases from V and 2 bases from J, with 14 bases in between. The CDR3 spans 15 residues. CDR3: CASSSGPEGNYGYTF. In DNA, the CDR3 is TGCGCCAGCAGCTCAGGACCGGAAGGGAACTATGGCTACACCTTC.

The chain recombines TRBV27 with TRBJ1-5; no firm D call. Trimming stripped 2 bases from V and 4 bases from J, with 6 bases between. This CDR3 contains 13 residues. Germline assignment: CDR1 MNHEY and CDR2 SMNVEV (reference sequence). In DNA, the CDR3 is TGTGCCAGCAGTTTAGGGCAGAATCAGCCCCAGCATTTT. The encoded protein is CASSLGQNQPQHF.

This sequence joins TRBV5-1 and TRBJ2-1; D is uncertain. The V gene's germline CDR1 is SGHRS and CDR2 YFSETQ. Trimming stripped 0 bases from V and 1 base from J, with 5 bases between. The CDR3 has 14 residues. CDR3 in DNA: TGCGCCAGCAGCTTGGCGGAATCCTACAATGAGCAGTTCTTC. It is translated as CASSLAESYNEQFF.

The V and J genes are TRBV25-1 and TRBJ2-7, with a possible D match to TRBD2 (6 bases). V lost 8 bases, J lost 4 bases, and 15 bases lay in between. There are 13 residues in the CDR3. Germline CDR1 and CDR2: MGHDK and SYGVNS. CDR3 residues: CASGGIGGYEQYF. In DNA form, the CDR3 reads TGTGCCAGCGGGGGGATAGGAGGGTACGAGCAGTACTTC.

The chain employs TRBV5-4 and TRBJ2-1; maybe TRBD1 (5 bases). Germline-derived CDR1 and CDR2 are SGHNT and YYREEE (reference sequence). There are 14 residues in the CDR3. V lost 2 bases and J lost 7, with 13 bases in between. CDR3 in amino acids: CASSLGQGGNEQFF. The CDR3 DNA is TGTGCCAGCAGCTTAGGGCAGGGTGGAAATGAGCAGTTCTTC.